This T cell receptor (beta chain) appears in the sequencing data of a study of lymphopenia after photon versus proton radiotherapy. Broader study findings: Larger post-nadir TCR diversity loss correlated inversely with survival in deceased patients. Only patients who died were analyzed for survival; proton advantage is unproven. Photon-treated patients lost naive T cells and TCR diversity; proton-treated stayed stable. After the lymphocyte nadir, photon-treated repertoires showed oligoclonal expansion, especially of CD8+ Temra cells.

Concerning this clone itself: The antigen remains undetermined.

In germline, CDR1 is SGHTA, CDR2 FQGNSA. CDR3 length equals 14 residues. V lost 5 bases, J lost 7 bases, and 15 bases lay in between. The method was immunoSEQ multiplex PCR; TCRdb's version includes in-frame clones alone and lacks a portion of them. The repertoire has some 20,000 clones, approximately 91% of them found once; the top ten carry approximately 9.1%. The rearrangement uses TRBV7-2 and TRBJ2-1; maybe TRBD1 (5 bases). The sample here was peripheral blood, taken from a patient treated with proton-based radiotherapy. The origin of this receptor is a man between 65 and 85 years old with pancreatic cancer. The CDR3 spells CASSLRALGNEQFF. CDR3 DNA: TGTGCCAGCAGCCTCAGGGCCCTAGGTAATGAGCAGTTCTTC.